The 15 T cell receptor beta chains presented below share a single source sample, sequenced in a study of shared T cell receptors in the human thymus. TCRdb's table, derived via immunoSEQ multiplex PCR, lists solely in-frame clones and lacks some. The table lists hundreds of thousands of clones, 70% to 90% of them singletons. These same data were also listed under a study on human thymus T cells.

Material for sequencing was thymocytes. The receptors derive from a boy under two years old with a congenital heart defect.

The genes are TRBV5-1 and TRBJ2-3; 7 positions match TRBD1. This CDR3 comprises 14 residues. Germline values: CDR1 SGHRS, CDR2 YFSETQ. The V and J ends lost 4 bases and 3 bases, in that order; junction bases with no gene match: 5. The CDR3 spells CASSLGTDTDTQYF. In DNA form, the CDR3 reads TGCGCCAGCAGCCTCGGGACAGATACAGATACGCAGTATTTT.

The DNA of the CDR3 is TGTGCCAGCAGCGCCCGAGGACAATACAATGAGCAGTTCTTC. Amino acids: CASSARGQYNEQFF. The chain combines TRBV6-1 with TRBJ2-1; D perhaps matches TRBD1 (5 bases). Germline V CDR1 and CDR2: MNHNS, SASEGT. V shed 6 bases and J shed 4 bases, with 13 bases lying between them. There are 14 residues in the CDR3.

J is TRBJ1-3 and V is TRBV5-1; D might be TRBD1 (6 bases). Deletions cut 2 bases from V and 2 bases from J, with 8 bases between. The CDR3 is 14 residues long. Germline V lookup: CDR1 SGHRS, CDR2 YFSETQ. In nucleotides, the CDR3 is TGCGCCAGCAGCTTACAGGGTACTGGAAACACCATATATTTT. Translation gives CASSLQGTGNTIYF.

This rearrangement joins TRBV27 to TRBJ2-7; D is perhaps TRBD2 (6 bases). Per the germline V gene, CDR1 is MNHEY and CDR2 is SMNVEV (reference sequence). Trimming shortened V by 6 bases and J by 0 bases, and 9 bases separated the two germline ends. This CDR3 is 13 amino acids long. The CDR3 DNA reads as TGTGCCAGCAGGCGCGGGAACTCCTACGAGCAGTACTTC. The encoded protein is CASRRGNSYEQYF.

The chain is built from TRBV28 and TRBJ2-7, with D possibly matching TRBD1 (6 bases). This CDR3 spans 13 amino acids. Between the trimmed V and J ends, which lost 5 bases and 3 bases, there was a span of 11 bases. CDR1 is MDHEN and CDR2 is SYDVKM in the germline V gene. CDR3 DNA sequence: TGTGCCAGCAGTCAAGGACAGCGCTACGAGCAGTACTTC. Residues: CASSQGQRYEQYF.

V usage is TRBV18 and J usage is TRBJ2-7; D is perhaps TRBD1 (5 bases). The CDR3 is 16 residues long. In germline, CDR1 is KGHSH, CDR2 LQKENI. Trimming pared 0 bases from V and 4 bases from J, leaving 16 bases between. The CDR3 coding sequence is TGTGCCAGCTCACCACCGGGGCGCTCATGTTTGTACGAGCAGTACTTC. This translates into CASSPPGRSCLYEQYF.

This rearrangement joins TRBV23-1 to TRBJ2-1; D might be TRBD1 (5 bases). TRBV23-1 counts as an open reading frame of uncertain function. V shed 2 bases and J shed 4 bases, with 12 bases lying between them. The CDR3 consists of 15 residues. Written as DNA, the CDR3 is TGCGCCAGCAGTCAACCCCCGGACAAGTACAATGAGCAGTTCTTC. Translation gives CASSQPPDKYNEQFF.

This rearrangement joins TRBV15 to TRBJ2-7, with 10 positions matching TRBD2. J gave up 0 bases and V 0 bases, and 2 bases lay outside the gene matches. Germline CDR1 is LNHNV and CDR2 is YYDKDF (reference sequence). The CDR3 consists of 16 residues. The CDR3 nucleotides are TGTGCCACCAGCAGAGAGGGGACTAGCGCCTCCTACGAGCAGTACTTC. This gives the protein CATSREGTSASYEQYF.

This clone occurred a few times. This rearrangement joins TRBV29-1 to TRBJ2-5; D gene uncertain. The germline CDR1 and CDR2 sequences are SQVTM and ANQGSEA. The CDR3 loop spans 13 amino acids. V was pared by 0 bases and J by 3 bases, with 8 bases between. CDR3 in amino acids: CSVEEGTKETQYF. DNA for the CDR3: TGCAGCGTTGAAGAGGGCACAAAAGAGACCCAGTACTTC.

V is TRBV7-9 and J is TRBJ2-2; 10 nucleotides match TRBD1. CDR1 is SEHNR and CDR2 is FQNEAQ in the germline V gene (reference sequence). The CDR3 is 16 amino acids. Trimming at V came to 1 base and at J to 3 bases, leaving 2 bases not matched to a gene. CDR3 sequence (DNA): TGTGCCAGCAGCTTAGGGACAGGGGGTTACACCGGGGAGCTGTTTTTT. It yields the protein CASSLGTGGYTGELFF.

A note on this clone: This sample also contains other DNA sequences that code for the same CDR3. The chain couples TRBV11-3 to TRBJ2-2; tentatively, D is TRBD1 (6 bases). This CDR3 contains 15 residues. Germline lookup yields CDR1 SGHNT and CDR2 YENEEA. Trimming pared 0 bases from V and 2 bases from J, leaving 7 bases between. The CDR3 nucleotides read TGTGCCAGCAGCTTAGAAGGGGGAAACACCGGGGAGCTGTTTTTT. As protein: CASSLEGGNTGELFF.

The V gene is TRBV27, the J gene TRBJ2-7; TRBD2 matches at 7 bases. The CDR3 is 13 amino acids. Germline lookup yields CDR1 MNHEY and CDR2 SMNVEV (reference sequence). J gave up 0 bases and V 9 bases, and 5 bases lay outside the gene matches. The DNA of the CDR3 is TGTGCCAGTGGGGAGGGGAGCTCCTACGAGCAGTACTTC. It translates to CASGEGSSYEQYF.

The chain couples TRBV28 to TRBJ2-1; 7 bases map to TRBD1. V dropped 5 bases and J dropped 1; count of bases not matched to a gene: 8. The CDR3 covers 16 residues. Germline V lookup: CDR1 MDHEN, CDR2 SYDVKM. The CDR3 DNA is TGTGCCAGCAGTCACACAGGGGATTGGTCCTACAATGAGCAGTTCTTC. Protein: CASSHTGDWSYNEQFF.

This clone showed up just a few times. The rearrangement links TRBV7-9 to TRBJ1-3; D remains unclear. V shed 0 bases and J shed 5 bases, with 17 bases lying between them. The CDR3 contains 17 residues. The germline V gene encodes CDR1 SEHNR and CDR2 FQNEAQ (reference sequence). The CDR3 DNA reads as TGTGCCAGCAGCTTAGCGAGCCCCACGAGGAAGCGAAACACCATATATTTT. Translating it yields CASSLASPTRKRNTIYF.

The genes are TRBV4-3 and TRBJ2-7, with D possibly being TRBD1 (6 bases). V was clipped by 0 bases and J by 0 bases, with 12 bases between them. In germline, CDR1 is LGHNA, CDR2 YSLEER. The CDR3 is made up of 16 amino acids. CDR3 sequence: CASSQDLNRASYEQYF. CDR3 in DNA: TGCGCCAGCAGCCAAGACTTGAACAGGGCCTCCTACGAGCAGTACTTC.